This TCR beta chain was found in a study of molecular identifiers for immune sequencing clone quantification. Study outcomes and limitations: Identical TCR molecules can share a barcode, and this sharing could underestimate highly expanded clone sizes.

Libraries of naive CD8 T cells were made from about 19,000 to 1,100,000 sorted cells. They used 10%, 30% or 50% RNA. TCRdb re-called the PCR reads through MiXCR, storing one row per CDR3 protein. The sample carries nearly 650,000 distinct CDR3 sequences, 25% recorded once. In germline, CDR1 is LGHNA, CDR2 YSLEER. V was shortened by 0 bases and J by 4 bases, with 10 bases between the two germline ends. The CDR3 totals 14 residues. This clonotype was seen ten or more times. Its antigen is undetermined. This receptor was identified in a human donor in good health. Some libraries in this study had Jurkat cell RNA spiked in. Material: naive CD8+ T cells from blood, with Jurkat cell RNA spiked in. The sample's subset: FACS-sorted CD8+CD4-CCR7+CD45RA+ naive T cells. The chain links TRBV4-3 to TRBJ2-7; D may be TRBD1 (6 bases). The CDR3 loop reads CASSQDQGWYEQYF. In DNA, the CDR3 is TGCGCCAGCAGCCAAGACCAGGGGTGGTACGAGCAGTACTTC.